The entry that follows covers one T cell receptor beta chain sequence. No antigen is known for it. The data originate from a study of cytomegalovirus exposure and HLA in healthy donors. Study-wide findings and caveats: A likely sequencing artifact accounted for one observed cluster of highly shared sequence variants.

Whereas donors were nominally healthy upon sampling, unrecorded immune exposures were probable. V lost 2 bases and J lost 1, with 9 bases in between. This CDR3 has 15 residues. Germline loops: CDR1 MDHEN, CDR2 SYDVKM. The primer mix had 60 Vbeta and 13 Jbeta primers. The data were produced by immunoSEQ multiplex PCR, yet TCRdb's version contains in-frame clones alone and is incomplete. The sample gives about 190,000 clones, roughly 81% of which show up once; around 3.3% is in the top ten. The receptor's source is a woman under 40 in good health and CMV-seropositive. The chain carries TRBV28 and TRBJ2-1; maybe TRBD1 (5 bases). What was sequenced was PBMCs. DNA for the CDR3: TGTGCCAGCAGTTTAGGCCAGGGTTCCTACAATGAGCAGTTCTTC. Residues: CASSLGQGSYNEQFF. Drawing the rest from reference TRBV28 and TRBJ2-1, the complete variable domain is DVKVTQSSRYLVKRTGEKVFLECVQDMDHENMFWYRQDPGLGLRLIYFSYDVKMKEKGDIPEGYSVSREKKERFSLILESASTNQTSMYLCASSLGQGSYNEQFFGPGTRLTVL.